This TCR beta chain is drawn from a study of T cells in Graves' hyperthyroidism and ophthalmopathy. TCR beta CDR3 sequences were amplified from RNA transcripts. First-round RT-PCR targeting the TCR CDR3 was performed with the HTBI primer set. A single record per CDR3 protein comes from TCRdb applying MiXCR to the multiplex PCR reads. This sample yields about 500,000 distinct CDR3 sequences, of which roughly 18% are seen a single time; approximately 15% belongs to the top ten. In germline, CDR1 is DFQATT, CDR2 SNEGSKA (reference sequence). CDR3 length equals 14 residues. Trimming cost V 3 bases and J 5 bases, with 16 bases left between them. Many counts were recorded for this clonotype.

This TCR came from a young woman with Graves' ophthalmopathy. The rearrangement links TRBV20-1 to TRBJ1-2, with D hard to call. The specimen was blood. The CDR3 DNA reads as TGCAGTGCTAGTGAGCGGGGTGGGTTATATGGCTACACCTTC. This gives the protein CSASERGGLYGYTF.